The T cell receptor beta chain under discussion was sequenced for a study of identical twins. TCRdb analysed the 5' RACE reads with MiXCR anew, one entry per CDR3 protein. Of a few hundred thousand distinct CDR3 sequences listed, approximately 9.6% are singletons. All donors were healthy Caucasians. This CDR3 comprises 15 residues. V lost 0 bases to trimming and J lost 6 bases, with 15 bases between them. Looked up from germline, CDR1 is LGHNA and CDR2 is YSLEER. This clonotype has at least ten counts. Its specificity is unknown. General observations from the study: The models systematically underestimated how much out-of-frame TCR alpha was shared in monozygotic twins. Fewer insertions characterized abundant cord blood beta clonotypes, whereas memory repertoires showed none. Donors were not followed over many years; analysis was cross-sectional.

This sample was also put to use in a study of yellow fever vaccine responses in identical twins.

The chain is built from TRBV4-3 and TRBJ2-7; D is perhaps TRBD2 (6 bases). This TCR was recovered from a young woman in good health. The sample was PBMCs. Here the CDR3 reads CASSQEIGGSGEQYF. CDR3 in DNA: TGCGCCAGCAGCCAAGAAATCGGGGGTTCGGGCGAGCAGTACTTC.